These T cell receptor beta chains were read from a single sample in a study of graft-versus-host responses after intestinal transplantation. Their target antigens are unknown. TCRdb's table, derived via immunoSEQ multiplex PCR, lists solely in-frame clones and lacks some. The sample has about 90,000 clones, roughly 90% seen once; the top ten hold about 0.29%. The sample consisted of unstimulated CD4+ T cells sorted from spleen or lymph node cells, taken before intestinal transplant. The receptors derive from a human donor who received an intestinal transplant. CDR3s include the opening cysteine and the closing phenylalanine or tryptophan. Fields, in order: D gene, V gene, clone size, J gene, CDR3 DNA, CDR3 protein. The D gene is left open where the match is weak. Expanded clones are given a class, and other clones once, few, many or no size at all.

d_gene: TRBD2
v_gene: TRBV28
abundance: .
j_gene: TRBJ2-7
CDR3nt: TGTGCCAGCAGTGGCCCCACTAGCGGGATAAGGCAGTACTTC
CDR3aa: CASSGPTSGIRQYF

d_gene: .
v_gene: TRBV5-6
abundance: .
j_gene: TRBJ2-1
CDR3nt: TGTGCCAGCAGCTCCCTCGGTCGGGTACGAAAGGATGAGCAGTTCTTC
CDR3aa: CASSSLGRVRKDEQFF

d_gene: .
v_gene: TRBV19
abundance: .
j_gene: TRBJ2-2
CDR3nt: TGTGCCAGTAGCCTGTTGGTGACAGCGAACACCGGGGAGCTGTTTTTT
CDR3aa: CASSLLVTANTGELFF

d_gene: TRBD1
v_gene: TRBV14
abundance: .
j_gene: TRBJ2-1
CDR3nt: TGTGCCAGCAGCCGACAGGGTGGGCCCTACAATGAGCAGTTCTTC
CDR3aa: CASSRQGGPYNEQFF

d_gene: TRBD1
v_gene: TRBV9
abundance: .
j_gene: TRBJ2-2
CDR3nt: TGTGCCAGCAGCCCCCGGGACAGGGATATCGCTGGGCTGTTTTTT
CDR3aa: CASSPRDRDIAGLFF

d_gene: .
v_gene: TRBV25-1
abundance: .
j_gene: TRBJ2-1
CDR3nt: TGTGCCAGCAGTGAAGTCGGACGGTACAATGAGCAGTTCTTC
CDR3aa: CASSEVGRYNEQFF

d_gene: .
v_gene: TRBV2
abundance: .
j_gene: TRBJ2-1
CDR3nt: TGTGCCAGCAGTGGCGACAGGTGGGGATACGGGCAGTTCTTC
CDR3aa: CASSGDRWGYGQFF

d_gene: .
v_gene: TRBV21-1
abundance: .
j_gene: TRBJ1-5
CDR3nt: TGTGCCAGCAATGGTAAGCGCAATCAGCCCCAGCATTTT
CDR3aa: CASNGKRNQPQHF

d_gene: TRBD2
v_gene: TRBV7-9
abundance: .
j_gene: TRBJ2-5
CDR3nt: TGTGCCAGCAGCGCTTTAGCGGGAGTGGGGTACGAGACCCAGTACTTC
CDR3aa: CASSALAGVGYETQYF

d_gene: TRBD2
v_gene: TRBV10-1
abundance: once
j_gene: TRBJ2-3
CDR3nt: TGCGCCGGACCGGGACTAGCGGGAGTGGATACGCAGTATTTT
CDR3aa: CAGPGLAGVDTQYF

d_gene: .
v_gene: TRBV5-6
abundance: once
j_gene: TRBJ2-1
CDR3nt: TGTGCCAGCAGCGGGGCTTACAATGAGCAGTTCTTC
CDR3aa: CASSGAYNEQFF

d_gene: .
v_gene: TRBV6-6
abundance: .
j_gene: TRBJ2-3
CDR3nt: TGTGCCAGCAGCCCATCTACCGGGCGAGGGACAGATACGCAGTATTTT
CDR3aa: CASSPSTGRGTDTQYF

d_gene: TRBD1
v_gene: TRBV30
abundance: .
j_gene: TRBJ1-2
CDR3nt: TGTGCCTGGAGACAGGGGTTCCTCTATGGCTACACCTTC
CDR3aa: CAWRQGFLYGYTF

d_gene: .
v_gene: TRBV5-1
abundance: .
j_gene: TRBJ1-3
CDR3nt: TGCGCCAGCAGCTTGGTCCCACACTCTGGAAACACCATATATTTT
CDR3aa: CASSLVPHSGNTIYF

d_gene: .
v_gene: TRBV11-3
abundance: .
j_gene: TRBJ2-1
CDR3nt: TGTGCCAGCAGCTTAGAGGGCAGGCCAGGCGATGAGCAGTTCTTC
CDR3aa: CASSLEGRPGDEQFF

d_gene: TRBD2
v_gene: TRBV28
abundance: .
j_gene: TRBJ2-1
CDR3nt: TGTGCCAGCAGTTTTGATAGCGGGTCCTACAATGAGCAGTTCTTC
CDR3aa: CASSFDSGSYNEQFF

d_gene: .
v_gene: TRBV5-1
abundance: .
j_gene: TRBJ2-7
CDR3nt: TGCGCCAGCAGCTTGGCCGCGGGTTTGAGTCTGTACGAGCAGTACTTC
CDR3aa: CASSLAAGLSLYEQYF

d_gene: .
v_gene: TRBV16
abundance: .
j_gene: TRBJ2-6
CDR3nt: TGTGCCAGCAGCCAATCGCAGGCATTAGCTGGGGCCAACGTCCTGACTTTC
CDR3aa: CASSQSQALAGANVLTF

d_gene: .
v_gene: TRBV27
abundance: .
j_gene: TRBJ1-2
CDR3nt: TGTGCCAGCAGTTTTCAGGGCCGACAGGAGGCGGGCTACACCTTC
CDR3aa: CASSFQGRQEAGYTF

d_gene: .
v_gene: TRBV4-2
abundance: .
j_gene: TRBJ2-7
CDR3nt: TGTGCCAGCAGCCAAACAAAATACCTATTGACCCACTCCTACGAGCAGTACTTC
CDR3aa: CASSQTKYLLTHSYEQYF

d_gene: .
v_gene: TRBV7-9
abundance: .
j_gene: TRBJ2-7
CDR3nt: TGTGCCAGCAGCTCCGGGACCGGAACCTACGAGCAGTACTTC
CDR3aa: CASSSGTGTYEQYF

d_gene: TRBD1
v_gene: TRBV6-6
abundance: .
j_gene: TRBJ2-7
CDR3nt: TGTGCCAGCAGTAAAGACAGGGATCCCTACGAGCAGTACTTC
CDR3aa: CASSKDRDPYEQYF

d_gene: TRBD2
v_gene: TRBV5-4
abundance: .
j_gene: TRBJ2-5
CDR3nt: TGTGCCAGCAGCCCCGGGGGGGGAGGGCGAGAGACCCAGTACTTC
CDR3aa: CASSPGGGGRETQYF

d_gene: TRBD1
v_gene: TRBV27
abundance: .
j_gene: TRBJ2-5
CDR3nt: TGTGCCAGCAGTCTACGGACAGGGTATGGAGAGACCCAGTACTTC
CDR3aa: CASSLRTGYGETQYF

d_gene: .
v_gene: TRBV10-3
abundance: .
j_gene: TRBJ1-2
CDR3nt: TGTGCCATCAGCCCTAAGGGGGAGTATGGCTACACCTTC
CDR3aa: CAISPKGEYGYTF

d_gene: .
v_gene: TRBV9
abundance: .
j_gene: TRBJ2-1
CDR3nt: TGTGCCAGCAGCGTAGTCGGGACGGCATACAATGAGCAGTTCTTC
CDR3aa: CASSVVGTAYNEQFF

d_gene: .
v_gene: TRBV29-1
abundance: .
j_gene: TRBJ1-1
CDR3nt: TGCAGCGTCCTGGACAGAACGGGGGCCGCTTTCTTT
CDR3aa: CSVLDRTGAAFF

d_gene: .
v_gene: TRBV6-5
abundance: .
j_gene: TRBJ1-2
CDR3nt: TGTGCCAGCAGTTCAAACCTGCAGGGAGAGGACTATGGCTACACCTTC
CDR3aa: CASSSNLQGEDYGYTF

d_gene: TRBD1
v_gene: TRBV5-1
abundance: .
j_gene: TRBJ2-7
CDR3nt: TGCGCCAGCAGCTTAATCGGGACAGGGATGGACTACGAGCAGTACTTC
CDR3aa: CASSLIGTGMDYEQYF

d_gene: .
v_gene: TRBV18
abundance: .
j_gene: TRBJ2-7
CDR3nt: TGTGCCAGCTCACCCGGCAGGACCCACGAGCAGTACTTC
CDR3aa: CASSPGRTHEQYF

d_gene: TRBD2
v_gene: TRBV7-6
abundance: .
j_gene: TRBJ2-5
CDR3nt: TGTGCCAGCAGCTTATTTAGCGGGAGTAATCGAGAGACCCAGTACTTC
CDR3aa: CASSLFSGSNRETQYF

d_gene: .
v_gene: TRBV5-1
abundance: .
j_gene: TRBJ2-2
CDR3nt: TGCGCCAGCAGCTTGGCAAGGTTAGGGAACACCGGGGAGCTGTTTTTT
CDR3aa: CASSLARLGNTGELFF

d_gene: .
v_gene: TRBV19
abundance: once
j_gene: TRBJ2-3
CDR3nt: TGTGCCAGTGCCCGGACAGATACGCAGTATTTT
CDR3aa: CASARTDTQYF

d_gene: .
v_gene: TRBV10-1
abundance: .
j_gene: TRBJ2-7
CDR3nt: TGCGCCAGCAGTGATGGGACACTCTCGACCCCCTACGAGCAGTACTTC
CDR3aa: CASSDGTLSTPYEQYF

d_gene: .
v_gene: TRBV7-2
abundance: .
j_gene: TRBJ2-1
CDR3nt: TGTGCCAGCTTCCGGTATGGGGGCAATGAGCAGTTCTTC
CDR3aa: CASFRYGGNEQFF

d_gene: TRBD2
v_gene: TRBV6-4
abundance: .
j_gene: TRBJ2-1
CDR3nt: TGTGCCAGCAGTTCAGCGGGAGGGACCTACAATGAGCAGTTCTTC
CDR3aa: CASSSAGGTYNEQFF

d_gene: .
v_gene: TRBV28
abundance: .
j_gene: TRBJ2-7
CDR3nt: TGTGCCAGCAGTTTTGGCAACCGTGTTGACGAGCAGTACTTC
CDR3aa: CASSFGNRVDEQYF

d_gene: .
v_gene: TRBV5-1
abundance: .
j_gene: TRBJ2-7
CDR3nt: TGCGCCAGCAGCTTAGGGGGGGCAGGCTACGAGCAGTACTTC
CDR3aa: CASSLGGAGYEQYF

d_gene: TRBD2
v_gene: TRBV4-2
abundance: .
j_gene: TRBJ2-1
CDR3nt: TGTGCCAGCAGCCAAGAGATGACCGGGACTAGACCCGGTGAGCAGTTCTTC
CDR3aa: CASSQEMTGTRPGEQFF

d_gene: .
v_gene: TRBV5-6
abundance: once
j_gene: TRBJ1-5
CDR3nt: TGTGCCAGCAGCTTGGGGCCAGGGGGCAATCAGCCCCAGCATTTT
CDR3aa: CASSLGPGGNQPQHF

d_gene: .
v_gene: TRBV23-1
abundance: once
j_gene: TRBJ1-5
CDR3nt: TGCGCCAGCCCACCCGACGGGGGCAATCAGCCCCAGCATTTT
CDR3aa: CASPPDGGNQPQHF

d_gene: .
v_gene: TRBV13
abundance: .
j_gene: TRBJ2-1
CDR3nt: TGTGCCAGCAGCGCCGGAGGGAGCTCCTACAATGAGCAGTTCTTC
CDR3aa: CASSAGGSSYNEQFF

d_gene: .
v_gene: TRBV5-4
abundance: once
j_gene: TRBJ1-1
CDR3nt: TGTGCCAGCAGCTTGGCAGGGAAGAGCACTGAAGCTTTCTTT
CDR3aa: CASSLAGKSTEAFF

d_gene: .
v_gene: TRBV27
abundance: .
j_gene: TRBJ2-7
CDR3nt: TGTGCCAGCAGTCCTCGGGAGTACGGGGTCGAGCAGTACTTC
CDR3aa: CASSPREYGVEQYF

d_gene: TRBD1
v_gene: TRBV27
abundance: .
j_gene: TRBJ2-7
CDR3nt: TGTGCCAGCAGCCGGACAGGACCCTACGAGCAGTACTTC
CDR3aa: CASSRTGPYEQYF

d_gene: TRBD2
v_gene: TRBV6-4
abundance: .
j_gene: TRBJ2-3
CDR3nt: TGTGCCAGCAGTCCCCCCGCGGGAGAGACGGATACGCAGTATTTT
CDR3aa: CASSPPAGETDTQYF

d_gene: TRBD1
v_gene: TRBV5-1
abundance: .
j_gene: TRBJ2-7
CDR3nt: TGCGCCAGCAGCTTGGCGGGACAGGGACCCTACGAGCAGTACTTC
CDR3aa: CASSLAGQGPYEQYF

d_gene: TRBD2
v_gene: TRBV7-9
abundance: .
j_gene: TRBJ2-3
CDR3nt: TGTGCCAGCAGCCCTACTAGCGGACTCACAGATACGCAGTATTTT
CDR3aa: CASSPTSGLTDTQYF

d_gene: .
v_gene: TRBV29-1
abundance: few
j_gene: TRBJ1-4
CDR3nt: TGCAGCGTTGAGGGAGGGGAGGCTAATGAAAAACTGTTTTTT
CDR3aa: CSVEGGEANEKLFF

d_gene: TRBD2
v_gene: TRBV5-1
abundance: .
j_gene: TRBJ2-1
CDR3nt: TGCGCCAGCAGCTTGGGACTGCGGCGGGAGGGGGATGAGCAGTTCTTC
CDR3aa: CASSLGLRREGDEQFF

d_gene: .
v_gene: TRBV20-1
abundance: .
j_gene: TRBJ1-5
CDR3nt: TGCAGTGCTAGTTACGGGCAGCCCCAGCATTTT
CDR3aa: CSASYGQPQHF

d_gene: TRBD1
v_gene: TRBV16
abundance: few
j_gene: TRBJ1-1
CDR3nt: TGTGCCAGCAGCCATAGGACAGGGGGCACTGAAGCTTTCTTT
CDR3aa: CASSHRTGGTEAFF

d_gene: TRBD1
v_gene: TRBV9
abundance: .
j_gene: TRBJ2-1
CDR3nt: TGTGCCAGCAGCGGCTACAGGGGCTCCTACAATGAGCAGTTCTTC
CDR3aa: CASSGYRGSYNEQFF